This T cell receptor (beta chain) was obtained from a study of glioma-infiltrating T cells after dendritic cell vaccination. Method: immunoSEQ multiplex PCR; TCRdb's copy keeps in-frame clones and lacks some. The sample includes roughly 60,000 clones, approximately 86% seen only once; the top ten take 11%. Sample time point: after dendritic cell vaccination, including at tumor progression/relapse. V trimming: 0 bases; J trimming: 14 bases; junction bases outside the gene matches: 3. The CDR3 totals 12 residues. Looked up from germline, CDR1 is MNHEY and CDR2 is SVGAGI. This TCR derives from a human donor with glioblastoma. Sequencing used blood, obtained after dendritic cell vaccination. The V call is TRBV6-5, the J call TRBJ2-1; 8 bases map to TRBD1. CDR3 bases: TGTGCCAGCAGTTACTCGAAGGGACAGGAGTTCTTC. Its protein is CASSYSKGQEFF.